This T cell receptor (beta chain) was identified in a study of early stage breast cancer tumors. The germline V gene encodes CDR1 SEHNR and CDR2 FQNEAQ (reference sequence). Trimming stripped 4 bases from V and 9 bases from J, with 13 bases between. CDR3 length: 13 amino acids. Measured with immunoSEQ multiplex PCR; TCRdb has only the in-frame clones, and not every one. Of over 20,000 clones detected, approximately 67% appear once; the ten largest clones hold about 10%. The gene calls are TRBV7-9 and TRBJ2-1; no clear D gene. Sequencing was done on a sample of breast tumor tissue. The clonotype comes from a person in their sixties with breast cancer. CDR3 residues: CASSSIGATEQFF. CDR3 coding DNA: TGTGCCAGCAGCTCGATCGGAGCTACTGAGCAGTTCTTC.